This T cell receptor (beta chain) was recorded in a study of shared clonotypes between healthy human individuals. CDR1 MGHRA and CDR2 YSYEKL come from the germline V gene. The CDR3 has 16 amino acids. V gave up 4 bases and J gave up 2 bases, with 12 bases separating them. The study, taken as a whole, reports: Only blood was sampled, and tissue TCR repertoires likely differ from blood ones. Sorted-subset sequencing was shown by rarefaction to be incomplete despite large depth.

The assay was immunoSEQ multiplex PCR, and TCRdb's table has in-frame clones only and misses some. The repertoire holds about 2 million clones, roughly 95% seen once, with 0.13% in the top ten. Note on this clone: Its antigen is not identified.

Adult Caucasians living in Nashville, Tennessee made up all of the donors. The split of CD4+ cells yielded CD45RA+ naive and CD45RA-negative memory subsets. This sequence originates from a man between 18 and 29 years old in good health. V gene TRBV4-1 combines with J gene TRBJ1-6; possible D gene TRBD1, 5 bases. The specimen was naive CD4+ T cells sorted from blood. Subset given: CD45RA+ positively selected. The CDR3, as DNA: TGCGCCAGCAGCCCAGAAGCGGGGGCCTATAATTCACCCCTCCACTTT. This translates into CASSPEAGAYNSPLHF.